The entry that follows covers one TCR beta chain sequence. This sample was included in a study of blood T cell repertoires in COVID-19. Study information: The United States, Italy and Spain supplied acute and convalescent COVID-19 samples. T cells, B-cell-depleted T cells, or PBMCs provided the cDNA or gDNA that served as material.

This CDR3 comprises 16 residues. From germline, CDR1 is KGHSH and CDR2 LQKENI. V lost 4 bases and J lost 0; bases outside the gene matches: 3. Cohorts were based on clinical histories the participants reported. In the authors' methods: Counts of nucleated cells, estimated from reference gene primer amplification, were obtained. Assay: immunoSEQ multiplex PCR; the TCRdb copy retains only in-frame clones and omits some. Clone size and the V and J calls come from that table; the DNA yielded D and trimming. Of about 200,000 clones listed, approximately 80% are singletons. Sequenced material: PBMCs or T cells enriched from blood (not recorded which). The TCR was taken from a woman aged 40 to 50 with acute COVID-19. The chain has TRBV18 and TRBJ2-4, with TRBD2 matching 10 bases. CDR3 protein: CASSRSSGGAKNIQYF. The CDR3 DNA follows: TGTGCCAGCTCACGTTCTAGCGGGGGAGCCAAAAACATTCAGTACTTC.